This T cell receptor beta chain was sequenced in a study of tumor-infiltrating lymphocytes in primary liver carcinoma. As for the study in general: Regardless of tissue type, samples showed similar yields of roughly 3.5 to 7.5 million productive TCRbeta reads. Whole-study results and caveats: Tumors and blood were compared for top-250-clone fraction, and tumors had the significantly higher value (p = 0.039). Compared with tumor region pairs, tumor-adjacent and tumor-blood pairs overlapped less.

Reverse transcription of 500 ng total RNA with a constant-region primer produced TCR beta cDNA. Sequencing libraries for TCR beta derived from three nested multiplex PCR rounds that used slightly modified ARM-PCR. Investigators reported that the first two PCR rounds, at roughly 11 cycles each, used TRBV1-TRBV30 forward primers with a C-beta reverse primer. TCRdb re-analysed the multiplex PCR reads in MiXCR, keeping a single row per CDR3 protein. The table has just over 300,000 distinct CDR3 sequences, nearly 60% seen once; the top ten hold about 17%. To note about this clonotype: The target antigen is unknown. A single base separates this from a much larger clone, so it may be a read error.

Trimming at V came to 10 bases and at J to 9 bases, leaving 10 bases not matched to a gene. The CDR3 length is 14 residues. Germline DNA was also extracted, while the blood RNA originated from unsorted whole blood. Before the operation took place, about 4 milliliters of peripheral blood were collected. V is TRBV12-3 or TRBV12-4 and J is TRBJ2-2, with 11 bases lining up with TRBD2. The specimen sequenced was peripheral blood. The TCR sequence derives from a woman aged 25-40 years with primary liver carcinoma and hepatitis B virus infection. This CDR3 is CAIELAGVPWELFF. The CDR3 region has the DNA TGTGCCATAGAACTAGCGGGAGTCCCCTGGGAGCTGTTTTTT.